This TCR beta chain was captured in a study of Graves' ophthalmopathy and Graves' hyperthyroidism. As the template, RNA transcripts were used to amplify TCR beta CDR3 regions. A first-round RT-PCR used HTBI primers, followed by a second-round multiplex PCR. Via MiXCR, TCRdb re-called the multiplex PCR reads, giving one row per CDR3 protein. In the table there are over a million distinct CDR3 sequences, about two fifths of which are singletons. Patients newly diagnosed with hyperthyroidism, under 2 months' duration, were aged 18 to 65, the study reports. Clinicians diagnosed using symptoms, serum thyroxine, TRAb, thyroid ultrasound and orbital computed tomography. The CDR3 covers 15 residues. Trimming pared 6 bases from V and 4 bases from J, leaving 18 bases between. The germline V gene has CDR1 MNHEY and CDR2 SVGAGI.

The TCR sequence derives from an adult man with Graves' hyperthyroidism. Sequencing used peripheral blood or thyroid tissue (not recorded which). This chain links TRBV6-5 with TRBJ2-5, with D perhaps TRBD1 (5 bases). In DNA, the CDR3 is TGTGCCAGCAGCCCAGCTTGGGCCCAGGGAGAGACCCAGTACTTC. This sequence encodes CASSPAWAQGETQYF.